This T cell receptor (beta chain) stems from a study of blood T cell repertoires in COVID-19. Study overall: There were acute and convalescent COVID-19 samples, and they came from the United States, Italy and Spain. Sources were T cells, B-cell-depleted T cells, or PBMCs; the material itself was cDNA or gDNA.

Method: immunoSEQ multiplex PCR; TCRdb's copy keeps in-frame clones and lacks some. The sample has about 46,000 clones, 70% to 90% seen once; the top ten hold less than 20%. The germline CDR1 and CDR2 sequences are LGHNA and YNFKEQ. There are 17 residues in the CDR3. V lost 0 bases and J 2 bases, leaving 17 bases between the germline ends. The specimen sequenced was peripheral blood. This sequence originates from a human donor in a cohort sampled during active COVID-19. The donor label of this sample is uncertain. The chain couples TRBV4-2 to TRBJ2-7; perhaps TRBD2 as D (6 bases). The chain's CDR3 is CASSQDTGAGRPYEQYF. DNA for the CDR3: TGTGCCAGCAGCCAAGATACCGGTGCGGGGCGTCCCTACGAGCAGTACTTC.